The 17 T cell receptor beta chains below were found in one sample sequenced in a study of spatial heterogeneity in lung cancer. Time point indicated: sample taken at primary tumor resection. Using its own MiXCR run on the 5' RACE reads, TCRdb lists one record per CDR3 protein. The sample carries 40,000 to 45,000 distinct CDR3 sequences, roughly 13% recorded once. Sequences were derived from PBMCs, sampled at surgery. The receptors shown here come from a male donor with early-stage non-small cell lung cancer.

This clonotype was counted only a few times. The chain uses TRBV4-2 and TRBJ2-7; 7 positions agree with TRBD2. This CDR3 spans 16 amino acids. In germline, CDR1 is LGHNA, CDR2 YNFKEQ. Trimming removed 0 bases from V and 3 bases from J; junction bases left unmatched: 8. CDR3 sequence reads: CASSQELTASGYEQYF. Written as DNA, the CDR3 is TGTGCCAGCAGCCAAGAACTCACGGCTAGCGGCTACGAGCAGTACTTC.

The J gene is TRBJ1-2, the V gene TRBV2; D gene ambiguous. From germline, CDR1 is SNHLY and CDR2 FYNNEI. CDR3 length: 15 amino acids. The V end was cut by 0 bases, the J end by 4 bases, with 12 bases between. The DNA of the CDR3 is TGTGCCAGCAGTGAAGCGTCAAATAAGCTCTATGGCTACACCTTC. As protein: CASSEASNKLYGYTF.

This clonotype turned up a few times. For the CDR3, the DNA is TGCAGCGTTGAGGGCCGAGAGAGGTATGGCTACACCTTC. Translated: CSVEGRERYGYTF. The chain links TRBV29-1 to TRBJ1-2; D gene uncertain. In germline, CDR1 is SQVTM, CDR2 ANQGSEA. This CDR3 spans 13 amino acids. With 3 bases removed from V and 5 bases from J, the gap between germline ends came to 13 bases.

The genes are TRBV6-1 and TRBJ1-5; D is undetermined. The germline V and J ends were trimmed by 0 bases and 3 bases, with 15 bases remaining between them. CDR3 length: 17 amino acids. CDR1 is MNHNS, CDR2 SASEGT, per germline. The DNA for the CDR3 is TGTGCCAGCAGTGAAGCTCCGTCTCAGGTGACCAATCAGCCCCAGCATTTT. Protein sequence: CASSEAPSQVTNQPQHF.

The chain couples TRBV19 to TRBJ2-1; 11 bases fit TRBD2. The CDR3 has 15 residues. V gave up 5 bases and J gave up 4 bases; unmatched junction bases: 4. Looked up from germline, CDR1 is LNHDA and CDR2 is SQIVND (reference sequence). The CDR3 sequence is CASSLTSGVYNEQFF. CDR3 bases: TGTGCCAGTAGTCTGACTAGCGGGGTATACAATGAGCAGTTCTTC.

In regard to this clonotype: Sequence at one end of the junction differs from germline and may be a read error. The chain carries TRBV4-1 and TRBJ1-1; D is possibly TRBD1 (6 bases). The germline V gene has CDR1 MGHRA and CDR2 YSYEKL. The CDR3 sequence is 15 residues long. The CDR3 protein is CASSNLFTGNAEAFF. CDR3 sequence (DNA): TGCGCCAGCAGCAACTTATTTACAGGGAACGCTGAAGCTTTCTTT.

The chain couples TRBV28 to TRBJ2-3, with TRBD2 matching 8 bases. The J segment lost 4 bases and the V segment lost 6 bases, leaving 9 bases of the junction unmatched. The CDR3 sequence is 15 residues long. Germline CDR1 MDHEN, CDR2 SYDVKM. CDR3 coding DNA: TGTGCCAGCAGCCCGAATGCGGGAGGCCCAGATACGCAGTATTTT. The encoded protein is CASSPNAGGPDTQYF.

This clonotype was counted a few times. CDR3 loop: CSARVPGMNTEAFF. The CDR3 DNA follows: TGCAGTGCTAGAGTACCGGGTATGAACACTGAAGCTTTCTTT. The chain links TRBV20-1 to TRBJ1-1; the D is unclear. The V gene's germline CDR1 is DFQATT and CDR2 SNEGSKA (reference sequence). The length of the CDR3 is 14 residues. Trimming pared 1 base from V and 0 bases from J, leaving 9 bases between.

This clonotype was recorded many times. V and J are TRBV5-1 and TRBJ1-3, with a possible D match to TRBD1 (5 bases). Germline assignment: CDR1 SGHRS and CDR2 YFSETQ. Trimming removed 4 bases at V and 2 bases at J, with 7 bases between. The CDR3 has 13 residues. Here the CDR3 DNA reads TGCGCCAGCAGCGCAGGGCCTGGAAACACCATATATTTT. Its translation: CASSAGPGNTIYF.

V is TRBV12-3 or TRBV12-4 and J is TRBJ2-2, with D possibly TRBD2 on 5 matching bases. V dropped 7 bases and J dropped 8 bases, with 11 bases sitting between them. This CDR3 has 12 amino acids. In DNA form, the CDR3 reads TGTGCCAGCACCAGCCCGGGGGGGGAGCTGTTTTTT. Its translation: CASTSPGGELFF.

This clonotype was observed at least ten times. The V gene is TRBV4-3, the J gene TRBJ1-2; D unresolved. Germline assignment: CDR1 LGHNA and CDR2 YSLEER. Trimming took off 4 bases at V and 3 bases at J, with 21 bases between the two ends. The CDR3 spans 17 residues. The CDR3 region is CASSLQTGTESDYGYTF. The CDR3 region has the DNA TGCGCCAGCAGCCTTCAGACGGGAACGGAATCGGACTATGGCTACACCTTC.

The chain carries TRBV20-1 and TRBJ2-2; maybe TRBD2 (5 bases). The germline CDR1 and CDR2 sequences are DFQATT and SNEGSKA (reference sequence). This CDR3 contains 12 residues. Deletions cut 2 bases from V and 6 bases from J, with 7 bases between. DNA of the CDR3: TGCAGTGCTAGATCTAGCCCCGGGGAGCTGTTTTTT. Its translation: CSARSSPGELFF.

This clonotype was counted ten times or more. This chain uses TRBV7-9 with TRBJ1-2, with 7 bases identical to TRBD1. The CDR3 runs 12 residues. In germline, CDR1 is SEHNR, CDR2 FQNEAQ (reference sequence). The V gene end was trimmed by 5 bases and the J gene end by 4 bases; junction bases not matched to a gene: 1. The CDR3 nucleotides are TGTGCCAGCAGCCGGGACAGCTATGGCTACACCTTC. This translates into CASSRDSYGYTF. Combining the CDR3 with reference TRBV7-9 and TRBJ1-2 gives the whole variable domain DTGVSQNPRHKITKRGQNVTFRCDPISEHNRLYWYRQTLGQGPEFLTYFQNEAQLEKSRLLSDRFSAERPKGSFSTLEIQRTEQGDSAMYLCASSRDSYGYTFGSGTRLTVV.

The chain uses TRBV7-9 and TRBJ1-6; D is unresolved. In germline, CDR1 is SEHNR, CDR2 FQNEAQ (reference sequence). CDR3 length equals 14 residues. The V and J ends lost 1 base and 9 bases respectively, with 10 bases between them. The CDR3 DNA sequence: TGTGCCAGCAGCTTAGATGGGCTTGCTTCACCCCTCCACTTT. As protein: CASSLDGLASPLHF.

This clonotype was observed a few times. The CDR3 loop reads CASIRGANTGELFF. The CDR3 bases are TGTGCCAGTATCAGGGGAGCGAACACCGGGGAGCTGTTTTTT. The chain recombines TRBV6-2 or TRBV6-3 with TRBJ2-2; possible D gene TRBD1, 6 bases. The germline gives CDR1 MNHEY, CDR2 SVGEGT. The CDR3 is 14 residues long. V was pared by 9 bases and J by 0 bases, with 11 bases between.

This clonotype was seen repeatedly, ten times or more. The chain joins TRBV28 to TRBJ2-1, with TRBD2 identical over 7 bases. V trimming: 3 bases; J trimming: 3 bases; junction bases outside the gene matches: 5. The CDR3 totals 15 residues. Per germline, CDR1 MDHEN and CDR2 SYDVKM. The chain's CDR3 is CASSFEAGDYNEQFF. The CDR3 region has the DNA TGTGCCAGCAGTTTCGAGGCGGGAGACTACAATGAGCAGTTCTTC.

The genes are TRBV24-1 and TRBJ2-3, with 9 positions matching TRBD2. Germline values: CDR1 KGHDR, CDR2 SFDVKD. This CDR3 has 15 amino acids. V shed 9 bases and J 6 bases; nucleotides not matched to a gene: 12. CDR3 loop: CATASASGDGDTQYF. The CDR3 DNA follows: TGTGCCACCGCCTCGGCTAGCGGGGACGGGGATACGCAGTATTTT.